This T cell receptor beta chain was recorded in a study of PD-L1 blockade in urothelial cancer. Study-level information: Atezolizumab therapy began for patients in about 2014, dosed at 1,200 mg intravenously every 3 weeks.

Stated time point: pretreatment peripheral blood. The table came from immunoSEQ multiplex PCR; TCRdb's copy has only in-frame clones and leaves some out. The table has 86,000 or so clones, about 83% seen once; the top ten hold approximately 14%. Germline V gene data show CDR1 as SGHRS and CDR2 as YFSETQ. Trimming cost V 0 bases and J 2 bases, with 9 bases left between them. The CDR3 loop spans 14 amino acids. This receptor was taken from a man aged 55 to 70 with urothelial cancer. The input for sequencing was PBMCs, taken around atezolizumab (anti-PD-L1) treatment. J is TRBJ2-7 and V is TRBV5-1; D is unclear. The CDR3 here is CASSLDGSTYEQYF. The CDR3 DNA sequence: TGCGCCAGCAGCTTGGATGGTAGCACCTACGAGCAGTACTTC.